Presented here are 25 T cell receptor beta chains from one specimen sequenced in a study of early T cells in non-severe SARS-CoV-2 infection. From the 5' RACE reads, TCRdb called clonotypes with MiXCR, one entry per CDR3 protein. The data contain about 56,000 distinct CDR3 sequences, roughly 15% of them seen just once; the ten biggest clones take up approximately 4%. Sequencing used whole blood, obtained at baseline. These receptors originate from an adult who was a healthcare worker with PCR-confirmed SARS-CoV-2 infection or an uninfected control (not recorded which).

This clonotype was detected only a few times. The CDR3 nucleotides read TGTGCCAGCAGCGCCGCGGGACAGGGCGCAGATACGCAGTATTTT. Amino acid sequence: CASSAAGQGADTQYF. This chain uses TRBV9 with TRBJ2-3, with TRBD1 matching over 9 bases. The CDR3 totals 15 residues. V shed 3 bases and J 4 bases; nucleotides not matched to a gene: 6. CDR1 is SGDLS and CDR2 is YYNGEE in the germline V gene.

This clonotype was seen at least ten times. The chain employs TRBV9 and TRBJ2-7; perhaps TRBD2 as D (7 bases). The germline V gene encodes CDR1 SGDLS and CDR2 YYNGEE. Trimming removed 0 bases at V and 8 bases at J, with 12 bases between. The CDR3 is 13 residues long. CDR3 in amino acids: CASSVAGGSQQYF. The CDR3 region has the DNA TGTGCCAGCAGCGTAGCGGGGGGCAGCCAGCAGTACTTC.

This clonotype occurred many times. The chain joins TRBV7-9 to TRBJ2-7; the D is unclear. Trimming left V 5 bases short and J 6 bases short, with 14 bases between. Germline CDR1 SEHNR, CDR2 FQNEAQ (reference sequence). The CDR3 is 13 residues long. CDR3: CASSPDNGREQYF. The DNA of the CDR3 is TGTGCCAGCAGCCCCGATAACGGCCGCGAGCAGTACTTC.

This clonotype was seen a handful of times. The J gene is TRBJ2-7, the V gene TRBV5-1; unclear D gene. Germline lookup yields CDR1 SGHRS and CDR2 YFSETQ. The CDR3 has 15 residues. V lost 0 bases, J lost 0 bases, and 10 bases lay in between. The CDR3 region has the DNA TGCGCCAGCAGCTTGGGACGGGCCGGCTCCTACGAGCAGTACTTC. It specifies CASSLGRAGSYEQYF. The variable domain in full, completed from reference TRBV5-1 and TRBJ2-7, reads KAGVTQTPRYLIKTRGQQVTLSCSPISGHRSVSWYQQTPGQGLQFLFEYFSETQRNKGNFPGRFSGRQFSNSRSEMNVSTLELGDSALYLCASSLGRAGSYEQYFGPGTRLTVT.

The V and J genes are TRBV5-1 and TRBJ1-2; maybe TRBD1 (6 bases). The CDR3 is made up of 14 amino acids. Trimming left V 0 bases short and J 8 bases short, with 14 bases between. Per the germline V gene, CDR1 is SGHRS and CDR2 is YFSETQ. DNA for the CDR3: TGCGCCAGCAGCTTGGGTTCAGGGGATAGGGGCTACACCTTC. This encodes CASSLGSGDRGYTF.

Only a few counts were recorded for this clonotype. The CDR3 bases are TGTGCCAGCAGCCCAAGACAGTCCGGGGTGTCAATGGCTGGCTACACCTTC. This codes for CASSPRQSGVSMAGYTF. The genes are TRBV9 and TRBJ1-2; perhaps TRBD1 as D (5 bases). The CDR3 runs 17 residues. V was clipped by 4 bases and J by 7 bases, with 26 bases between them. CDR1 is SGDLS, CDR2 YYNGEE, per germline.

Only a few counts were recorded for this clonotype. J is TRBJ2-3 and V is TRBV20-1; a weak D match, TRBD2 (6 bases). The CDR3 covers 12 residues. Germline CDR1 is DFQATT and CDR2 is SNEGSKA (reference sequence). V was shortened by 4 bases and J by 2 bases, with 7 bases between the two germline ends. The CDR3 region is CSATRDTDTQYF. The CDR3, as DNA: TGCAGTGCTACGCGGGACACAGATACGCAGTATTTT.

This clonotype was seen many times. CDR3 bases: TGTGCCAGCAGCTTAGGAGGGATGAACACTGAAGCTTTCTTT. Its protein is CASSLGGMNTEAFF. This chain connects TRBV11-2 to TRBJ1-1; no firm D call. Germline CDR1 reads SGHAT; CDR2 reads FQNNGV. The V end was cut by 1 base, the J end by 0 bases, with 6 bases between. The CDR3 length is 14 residues.

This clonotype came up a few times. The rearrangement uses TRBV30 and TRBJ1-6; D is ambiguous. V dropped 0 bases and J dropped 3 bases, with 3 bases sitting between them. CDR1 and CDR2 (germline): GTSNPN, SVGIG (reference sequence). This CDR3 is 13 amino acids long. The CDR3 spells CAWSVSYNSPLHF. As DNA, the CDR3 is TGTGCCTGGAGTGTGAGCTATAATTCACCCCTCCACTTT.

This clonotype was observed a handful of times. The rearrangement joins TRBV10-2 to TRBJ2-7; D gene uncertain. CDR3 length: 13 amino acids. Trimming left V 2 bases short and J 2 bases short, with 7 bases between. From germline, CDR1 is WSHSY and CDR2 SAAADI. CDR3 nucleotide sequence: TGCGCCAGCAGTGAGCCGGAAGCCTACGAGCAGTACTTC. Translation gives CASSEPEAYEQYF.

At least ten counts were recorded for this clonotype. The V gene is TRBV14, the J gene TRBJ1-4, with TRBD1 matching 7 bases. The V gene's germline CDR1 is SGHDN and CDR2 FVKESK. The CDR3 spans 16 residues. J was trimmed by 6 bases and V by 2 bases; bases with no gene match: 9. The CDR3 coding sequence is TGTGCCAGCAGCCAAAATCAGGGACAGCGATATGAAAAACTGTTTTTT. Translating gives CASSQNQGQRYEKLFF.

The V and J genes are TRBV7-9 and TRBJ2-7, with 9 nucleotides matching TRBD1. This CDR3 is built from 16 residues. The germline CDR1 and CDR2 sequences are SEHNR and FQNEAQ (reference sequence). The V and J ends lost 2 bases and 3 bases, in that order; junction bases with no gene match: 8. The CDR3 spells CASSLPRDRVLYEQYF. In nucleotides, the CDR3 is TGTGCCAGCAGCTTACCCCGGGACAGGGTTCTCTACGAGCAGTACTTC.

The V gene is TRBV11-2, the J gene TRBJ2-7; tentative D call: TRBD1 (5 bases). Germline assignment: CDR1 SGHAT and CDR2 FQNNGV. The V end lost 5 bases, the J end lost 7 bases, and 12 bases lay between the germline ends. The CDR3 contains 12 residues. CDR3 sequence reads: CASSPRESEQYF. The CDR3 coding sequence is TGTGCCAGCAGCCCCAGGGAATCTGAGCAGTACTTC.

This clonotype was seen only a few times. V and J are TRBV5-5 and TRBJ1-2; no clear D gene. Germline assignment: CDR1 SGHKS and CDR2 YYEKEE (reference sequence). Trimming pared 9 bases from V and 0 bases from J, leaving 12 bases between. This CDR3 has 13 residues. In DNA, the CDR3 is TGTGCCATCAACCCTAGAGCTAACTATGGCTACACCTTC. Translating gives CAINPRANYGYTF.

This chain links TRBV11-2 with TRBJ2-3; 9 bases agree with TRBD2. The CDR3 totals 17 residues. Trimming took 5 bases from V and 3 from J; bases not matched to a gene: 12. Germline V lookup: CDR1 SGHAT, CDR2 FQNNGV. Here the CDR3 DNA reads TGTGCCAGCAGCCCCAGTATTAGCGGGGGCTTGACAGATACGCAGTATTTT. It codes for CASSPSISGGLTDTQYF.

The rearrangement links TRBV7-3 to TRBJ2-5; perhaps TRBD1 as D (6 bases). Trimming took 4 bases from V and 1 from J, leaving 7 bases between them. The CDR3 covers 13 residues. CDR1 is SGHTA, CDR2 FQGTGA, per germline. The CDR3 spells CASSSQGQETQYF. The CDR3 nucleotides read TGTGCCAGCAGCTCACAGGGCCAAGAGACCCAGTACTTC.

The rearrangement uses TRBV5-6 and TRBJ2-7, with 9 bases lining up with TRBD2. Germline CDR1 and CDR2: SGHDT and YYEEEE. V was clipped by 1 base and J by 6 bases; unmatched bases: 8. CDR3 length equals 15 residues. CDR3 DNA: TGTGCCAGCAGCTTGAGGCGGGAGGGCCAGGCCGAGCAGTACTTC. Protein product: CASSLRREGQAEQYF.

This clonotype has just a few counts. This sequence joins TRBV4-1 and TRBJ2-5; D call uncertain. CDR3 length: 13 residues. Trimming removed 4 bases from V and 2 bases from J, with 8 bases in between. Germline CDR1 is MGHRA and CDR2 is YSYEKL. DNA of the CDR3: TGCGCCAGCAGCCTCCGGGCTCAAGAGACCCAGTACTTC. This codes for CASSLRAQETQYF.

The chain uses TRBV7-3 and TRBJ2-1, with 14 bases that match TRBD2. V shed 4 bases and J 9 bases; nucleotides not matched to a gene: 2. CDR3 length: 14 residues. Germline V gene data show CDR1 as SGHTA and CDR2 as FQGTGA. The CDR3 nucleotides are TGTGCCAGCAGCTCAGGACTAGCGGGGGGTGAGCAGTTCTTC. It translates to CASSSGLAGGEQFF.

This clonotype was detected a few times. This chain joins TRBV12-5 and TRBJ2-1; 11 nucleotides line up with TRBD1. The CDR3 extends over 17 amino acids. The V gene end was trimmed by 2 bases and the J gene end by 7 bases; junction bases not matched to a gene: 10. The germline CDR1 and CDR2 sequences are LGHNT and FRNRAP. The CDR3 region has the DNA TGTGCTAGTGGTTTGTCCCGGACAGGGGGCGACCCTAATGAGCAGTTCTTC. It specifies CASGLSRTGGDPNEQFF.

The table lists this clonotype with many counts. DNA for the CDR3: TGTGCCAGCAGGGATCGACAGGCCTACACCGGGGAGCTGTTTTTT. Translated: CASRDRQAYTGELFF. This chain connects TRBV3-1 to TRBJ2-2, with D perhaps TRBD1 (6 bases). V lost 6 bases to trimming and J lost 3 bases, with 14 bases between them. CDR3 length equals 15 residues. Looked up from germline, CDR1 is LGHDT and CDR2 is YNNKEL (reference sequence).

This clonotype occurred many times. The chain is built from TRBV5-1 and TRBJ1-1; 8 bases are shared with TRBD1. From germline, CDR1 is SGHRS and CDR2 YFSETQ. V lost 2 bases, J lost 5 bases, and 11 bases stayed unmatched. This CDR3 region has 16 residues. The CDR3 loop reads CASSFGHGTGGTEAFF. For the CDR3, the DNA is TGCGCCAGCAGCTTTGGCCACGGGACAGGAGGAACTGAAGCTTTCTTT.

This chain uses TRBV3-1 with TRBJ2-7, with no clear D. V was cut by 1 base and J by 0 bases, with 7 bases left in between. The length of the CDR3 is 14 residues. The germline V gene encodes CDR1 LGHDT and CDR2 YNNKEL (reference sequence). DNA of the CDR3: TGTGCCAGCAGCCAAGGGCTCAGCTCCTACGAGCAGTACTTC. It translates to CASSQGLSSYEQYF.

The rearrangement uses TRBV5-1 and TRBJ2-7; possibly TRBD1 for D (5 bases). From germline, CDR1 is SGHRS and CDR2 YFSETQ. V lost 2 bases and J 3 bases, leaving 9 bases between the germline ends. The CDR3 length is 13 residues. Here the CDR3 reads CASSFHQGYEQYF. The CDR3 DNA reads TGCGCCAGCAGCTTCCACCAGGGCTACGAGCAGTACTTC.

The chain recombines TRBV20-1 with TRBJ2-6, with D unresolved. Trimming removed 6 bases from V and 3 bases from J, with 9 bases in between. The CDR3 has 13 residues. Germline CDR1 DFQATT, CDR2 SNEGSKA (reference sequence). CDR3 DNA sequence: TGCAGTGCACAGCTGTATGGGGCCAACGTCCTGACTTTC. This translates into CSAQLYGANVLTF.